The next 16 T cell receptor beta chains were all read from a single sample in a study of blood T cell repertoires in COVID-19 (TCRdb year 2020). Receptor libraries were prepared by the immunoSEQ multiplex PCR assay. The table was pulled from immuneACCESS by TCRdb, which kept in-frame rearrangements only. Such tables lose some clones; where checked, under half of the loss comes from unresolved V genes, and the rest has no known cause. Present in this sample are about 200,000 clones, over 65% of which were seen just once. Over 15% of the sample rests with the top ten. Sequencing was carried out using peripheral blood. The receptors shown here come from a person aged 70 to 85 with COVID-19, enrolled during active disease.

This clone appeared a few times. The V and J genes are TRBV11-2 and TRBJ1-2; D unclear. Germline V gene lookup returns CDR1 SGHAT and CDR2 FQNNGV. The CDR3 consists of 14 residues. V lost 2 bases, J lost 4 bases, and 11 bases lay in between. DNA for the CDR3: TGTGCCAGCAGCTTATCCAGCGGCGCCTATGGCTACACCTTC. This sequence encodes CASSLSSGAYGYTF.

The gene calls are TRBV6-5 and TRBJ2-5, with TRBD2 matching over 13 bases. The CDR3 extends over 15 amino acids. V shed 5 bases, J shed 5 bases, and the junction held 5 bases outside the gene matches. From germline, CDR1 is MNHEY and CDR2 SVGAGI. CDR3 coding DNA: TGTGCCAGCAGTCGGACTAGCGGGAGACCCGAGACCCAGTACTTC. This codes for CASSRTSGRPETQYF.

The rearrangement joins TRBV11-2 to TRBJ2-7; tentative D call: TRBD2 (6 bases). CDR1 SGHAT and CDR2 FQNNGV come from the germline V gene. CDR3 length equals 13 residues. The germline V and J ends were trimmed by 5 bases and 2 bases, with 10 bases remaining between them. The CDR3 DNA follows: TGTGCCAGCAGCCCAAGACTAGCCTACGAGCAGTACTTC. This encodes CASSPRLAYEQYF.

This chain connects TRBV5-1 to TRBJ1-6; 9 bases fit TRBD1. The CDR3 contains 15 residues. J lost 7 bases, V lost 4 bases, and 6 bases had no gene match. Germline V gene sequence: CDR1 SGHRS, CDR2 YFSETQ. The CDR3 protein is CASSPGDRVNSPLHF. The CDR3 coding sequence is TGCGCCAGCAGCCCGGGGGACAGGGTGAATTCACCCCTCCACTTT.

This sequence joins TRBV9 and TRBJ2-3; 7 bases are a match to TRBD1. Looked up from germline, CDR1 is SGDLS and CDR2 is YYNGEE. The CDR3 runs 15 residues. V trimming: 4 bases; J trimming: 2 bases; junction bases outside the gene matches: 7. The CDR3 DNA is TGTGCCAGCAGCCCAACAGGGGCTTCCACAGATACGCAGTATTTT. Translated, it gives CASSPTGASTDTQYF.

This clone was seen a single time. Here the CDR3 reads CATSDRLSTPYTQYF. The CDR3, as DNA: TGTGCCACCAGTGACCGCCTCTCTACTCCATATACGCAGTATTTT. This sequence joins TRBV24-1 and TRBJ2-3, with unresolved D. V gave up 4 bases and J gave up 7 bases, with 17 bases separating them. Looked up from germline, CDR1 is KGHDR and CDR2 is SFDVKD. The CDR3 contains 15 residues.

This rearrangement joins TRBV7-2 to TRBJ1-5; D not resolved. The CDR3 has 13 amino acids. V was shortened by 0 bases and J by 7 bases, with 7 bases between the two germline ends. Germline assignment: CDR1 SGHTA and CDR2 FQGNSA. CDR3 region: CASSLAPGQPQHF. For the CDR3, the DNA is TGTGCCAGCAGCTTAGCGCCCGGGCAGCCCCAGCATTTT.

V gene TRBV9 combines with J gene TRBJ1-5; the D is unclear. CDR1 is SGDLS and CDR2 is YYNGEE in the germline V gene. This CDR3 spans 14 amino acids. With 0 bases removed from V and 0 bases from J, the gap between germline ends came to 4 bases. CDR3: CASSVAGSNQPQHF. CDR3 DNA sequence: TGTGCCAGCAGCGTAGCAGGTAGCAATCAGCCCCAGCATTTT.

This chain uses TRBV14 with TRBJ2-2, with TRBD2 matching over 9 bases. The CDR3 has 18 amino acids. Trimming cost V 1 base and J 2 bases; bases outside gene matches: 8. From germline, CDR1 is SGHDN and CDR2 FVKESK. As DNA, the CDR3 is TGTGCCAGCAGCCAAGGTAATAGCGGGGGCGGCAACACCGGGGAGCTGTTTTTT. As protein: CASSQGNSGGGNTGELFF.

This clone came up a few times. This chain connects TRBV3-1 (or the pseudogene TRBV3-2) to TRBJ1-2; the match to TRBD1 covers 7 bases. The CDR3 totals 16 residues. CDR1 is LGHDT, CDR2 YNNKEL, per germline (reference sequence). Trimming at V came to 4 bases and at J to 4 bases, leaving 12 bases not matched to a gene. The CDR3 here is CASSPRLQGLSYGYTF. CDR3 in DNA: TGTGCCAGCAGCCCTCGATTACAGGGGTTGAGCTATGGCTACACCTTC.

V gene TRBV7-8 combines with J gene TRBJ2-1; 9 bases are shared with TRBD1. The CDR3 sequence is 16 residues long. Germline CDR1 is SGHVS and CDR2 is FQNEAQ. The junction had 5 bases not matched to a gene; V was cut back by 4 bases and J by 1 base. The CDR3 reads CASSSPGQGSYNEQFF. Written as DNA, the CDR3 is TGTGCCAGCAGCTCCCCGGGACAGGGTTCCTACAATGAGCAGTTCTTC.

This chain joins TRBV6-5 and TRBJ1-4, with 7 bases matching TRBD1. CDR1 and CDR2 from the germline V gene are MNHEY and SVGAGI. V was pared by 6 bases and J by 7 bases, with 8 bases of the junction left unmatched. The CDR3 runs to 14 residues. The CDR3 coding sequence is TGTGCCAGCAGGTCCCGACAGGGTGGTGAAAAACTGTTTTTT. Its protein product is CASRSRQGGEKLFF.

V gene TRBV7-3 combines with J gene TRBJ2-3; TRBD1 matches 7 bases. CDR1 is SGHTA, CDR2 FQGTGA, per germline. There are 13 residues in the CDR3. V gave up 8 bases and J gave up 5 bases; unmatched junction bases: 7. CDR3 loop: CASSTGVLDTQYF. CDR3 sequence (DNA): TGTGCCAGCTCAACAGGGGTGTTAGATACGCAGTATTTT.

The chain recombines TRBV4-3 with TRBJ2-1, with TRBD2 identical over 13 bases. The CDR3 totals 15 residues. J lost 8 bases, V lost 2 bases, and 3 bases had no gene match. In germline, CDR1 is LGHNA, CDR2 YSLEER. CDR3 loop: CASSQTSGRGDEQFF. Here the CDR3 DNA reads TGCGCCAGCAGCCAAACTAGCGGGAGGGGGGATGAGCAGTTCTTC.

This clone appeared a single time. The rearrangement joins TRBV27 to TRBJ2-7, with 9 bases matching TRBD2. The trim removed 5 bases at V and 1 base at J, leaving 9 bases unmatched. The CDR3 totals 16 residues. The germline V gene encodes CDR1 MNHEY and CDR2 SMNVEV (reference sequence). In nucleotides, the CDR3 is TGTGCCAGCAGTCCGATCATGACTAGCGGTTCCTACGAGCAGTACTTC. Amino acids: CASSPIMTSGSYEQYF.

This sequence joins TRBV4-1 and TRBJ1-5, with D perhaps TRBD1 (6 bases). Germline assignment: CDR1 MGHRA and CDR2 YSYEKL. There are 15 residues in the CDR3. Between the trimmed V and J ends, which lost 1 base and 6 bases, there was a span of 13 bases. DNA of the CDR3: TGCGCCAGCAGCCAAGGACTACAGGGTGGTCAGCCCCAGCATTTT. Translation: CASSQGLQGGQPQHF.